This T cell receptor beta chain was documented in a study of OX40 agonist ivuxolimab in advanced cancers. Study context: Administration of intravenous ivuxolimab to patients occurred every 2 weeks at 0.01 to 10 mg/kg.

Turning to this clone: Its antigen is not identified.

Overall study results and limits: Expanded clones tended on average to be more numerous among CD8+ T cells than CD4+.

V lost 0 bases to trimming and J lost 0 bases; unmatched junction nucleotides: 2. Germline CDR1 and CDR2: KGHSH and LQKENI. The CDR3 is 16 residues long. Profiling relied on immunoSEQ multiplex PCR, and the TCRdb table lists in-frame clones only, not all of them. The sample records approximately 50,000 clones, about 80% being singletons. The rearrangement links TRBV18 to TRBJ1-3, with TRBD1 matching 7 bases. The receptor was isolated from an adult with an advanced solid tumor such as melanoma, head and neck, liver or kidney cancer. This specimen consisted of CD4+ or CD8+ T cells sorted from blood, obtained in a trial of the OX40 agonist ivuxolimab. DNA for the CDR3: TGTGCCAGCTCACCACCGGGGACAGTCTCTGGAAACACCATATATTTT. This codes for CASSPPGTVSGNTIYF. Full variable domain (outside the CDR3, taken from reference TRBV18 and TRBJ1-3): NAGVMQNPRHLVRRRGQEARLRCSPMKGHSHVYWYRQLPEEGLKFMVYLQKENIIDESGMPKERFSAEFPKEGPSILRIQQVVRGDSAAYFCASSPPGTVSGNTIYFGEGSWLTVV.